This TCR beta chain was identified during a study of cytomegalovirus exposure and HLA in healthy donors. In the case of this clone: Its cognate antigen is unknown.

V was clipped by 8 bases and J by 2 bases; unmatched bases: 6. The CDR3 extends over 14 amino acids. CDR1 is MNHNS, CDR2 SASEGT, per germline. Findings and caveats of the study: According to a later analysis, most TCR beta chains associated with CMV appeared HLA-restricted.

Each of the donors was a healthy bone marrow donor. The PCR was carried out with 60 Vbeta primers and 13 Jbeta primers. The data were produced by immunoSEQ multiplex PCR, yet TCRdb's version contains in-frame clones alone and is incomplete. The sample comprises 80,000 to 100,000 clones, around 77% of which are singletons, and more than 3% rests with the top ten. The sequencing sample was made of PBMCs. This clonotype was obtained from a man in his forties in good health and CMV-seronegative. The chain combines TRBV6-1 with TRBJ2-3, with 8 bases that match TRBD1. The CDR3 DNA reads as TGTGCCAGCCAGGACAGGGTTACCACAGATACGCAGTATTTT. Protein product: CASQDRVTTDTQYF.